This T cell receptor beta chain comes out of a study of regulatory T cells in long-lasting Graves disease. General observations from the study: Newly diagnosed Graves' patients had higher TCR diversity than persistent ones. Patients with persistent disease showed a bias toward TRBV28, TRBJ1-2 and TRBJ2-5.

Arm-PCR of CDR3 regions and iRepertoire HTBI primers were used to build TCR beta libraries. TCRdb itself ran the multiplex PCR reads through MiXCR, one entry per CDR3 protein. Found here are about 470,000 distinct CDR3 sequences, about 15% of them singletons; the top ten hold around 15%. The time point was: newly diagnosed GD, antithyroid drugs for less than 3 months. With RNA extracted from PBMCs as input, the TCR library was made. Patients hailed from an endocrinology department in Xi'an, China. CDR1 is DFQATT and CDR2 is SNEGSKA in the germline V gene (reference sequence). The V end lost 0 bases, the J end lost 2 bases, and 17 bases lay between the germline ends. The CDR3 covers 16 residues. This clonotype has just a few counts. Its specificity is not known. The sample was also linked to a second study, of T cells in Graves' hyperthyroidism and ophthalmopathy. From that second work: Model output signaled ophthalmopathy a median approximately 6 months ahead of onset.

J is TRBJ2-7 and V is TRBV20-1; D is uncertain. The TCR sequence derives from a woman in her twenties or thirties with Graves disease. This specimen consisted of peripheral blood mononuclear cells (PBMCs), obtained at new diagnosis, from a patient treated with antithyroid drugs. The CDR3, as DNA: TGCAGTGCTAGAGATGCCCTACTTCGAGGAACCTACGAGCAGTACTTC. Its translation is CSARDALLRGTYEQYF.